This T cell receptor beta chain originates from a study of T cells in Graves' hyperthyroidism and ophthalmopathy. Germline V CDR1 and CDR2: LNHDA, SQIVND (reference sequence). The ends lost 8 bases at V and 1 base at J; junction bases unmatched: 2. This CDR3 has 13 residues. The cohort's ophthalmopathy patients, a group with duration under 3 months, had a Clinical Activity Score of at least 3 and a NOSPECS grade of at least 4. Fresh peripheral blood, around 9.5 ml, yielded the PBMCs. From RNA transcripts, TCR beta CDR3 regions were amplified. First-round RT-PCR targeting the TCR CDR3 was performed with the HTBI primer set. Each CDR3 protein is one row after TCRdb ran MiXCR on the multiplex PCR reads. Of about 640,000 distinct CDR3 sequences listed, about a fifth are singletons.

This sequence was found in a man aged 25 to 40 with Graves' ophthalmopathy. Sequences were obtained from blood. The genes are TRBV19 and TRBJ2-5, with TRBD1 matching over 9 bases. The CDR3 nucleotides read TGTGCCAGTGGGACAGGGCTCCAAGAGACCCAGTACTTC. Protein sequence: CASGTGLQETQYF. The full variable domain, with the rest looked up from reference TRBV19 and TRBJ2-5, is DGGITQSPKYLFRKEGQNVTLSCEQNLNHDAMYWYRQDPGQGLRLIYYSQIVNDFQKGDIAEGYSVSREKKESFPLTVTSAQKNPTAFYLCASGTGLQETQYFGPGTRLLVL.